The rows below give T cell receptor beta chains drawn from one sample of a study of blood T cells in healthy people across ages. TCRdb fed the 5' RACE reads into MiXCR, producing one record per CDR3 protein. The data show around 870,000 distinct CDR3 sequences, with more than 25% seen just once and 15% to 20% held by the top ten. The sample taken for sequencing was blood. These receptors originate from a woman aged 80 or over in good health. Each CDR3 is given with its conserved first and last residue. A D gene is named only where the DNA matches it firmly. A clone size is listed for some rows: how often the clone was seen (once, few, many), or a class if it is expanded.

CDR3aa: CASSYNQQLTGLYEQYF
CDR3nt: TGTGCCAGCAGTTACAACCAACAGCTTACGGGCCTCTACGAGCAGTACTTC
v_gene: TRBV6-2/TRBV6-3
j_gene: TRBJ2-7
d_gene: NA
abundance: many

CDR3aa: CASRGTGAALGPDTQYF
CDR3nt: TGTGCCAGCCGAGGGACGGGGGCGGCCCTTGGGCCAGATACGCAGTATTTT
v_gene: TRBV2
j_gene: TRBJ2-3
d_gene: NA
abundance: NA

CDR3aa: CASKGWSNEKLFF
CDR3nt: TGTGCCAGCAAGGGATGGTCGAATGAAAAACTGTTTTTT
v_gene: TRBV6-2/TRBV6-3
j_gene: TRBJ1-4
d_gene: NA
abundance: few

CDR3aa: CASSRDREGFGEKLFF
CDR3nt: TGTGCCAGCAGCCGCGACAGGGAAGGGTTCGGTGAAAAACTGTTTTTT
v_gene: TRBV28
j_gene: TRBJ1-4
d_gene: TRBD1
abundance: few

CDR3aa: CSASGPNPSAFF
CDR3nt: TGCAGTGCTAGTGGACCGAACCCGTCAGCTTTCTTT
v_gene: TRBV20-1
j_gene: TRBJ1-1
d_gene: NA
abundance: few

CDR3aa: CASSQDNQADVNEQFF
CDR3nt: TGCGCCAGCAGCCAAGATAACCAGGCCGACGTGAATGAGCAGTTCTTC
v_gene: TRBV4-3
j_gene: TRBJ2-1
d_gene: NA
abundance: once

CDR3aa: CASSSPRRTGGINSYEQYF
CDR3nt: TGTGCCAGCAGTTCCCCCCGGCGGACCGGCGGGATTAATTCTTACGAGCAGTACTTC
v_gene: TRBV12-3/TRBV12-4
j_gene: TRBJ2-7
d_gene: NA
abundance: NA

CDR3aa: CAWSVSGITEAFF
CDR3nt: TGTGCCTGGAGTGTTTCAGGGATCACTGAAGCTTTCTTT
v_gene: TRBV30
j_gene: TRBJ1-1
d_gene: NA
abundance: NA

CDR3aa: CASSFMTSTNAQFF
CDR3nt: TGTGCCAGCAGCTTTATGACTTCAACCAATGCGCAGTTCTTC
v_gene: TRBV5-6
j_gene: TRBJ2-1
d_gene: NA
abundance: NA

CDR3aa: CSVVRLGSQETQYF
CDR3nt: TGCAGCGTTGTCAGACTCGGCTCCCAAGAGACCCAGTACTTC
v_gene: TRBV29-1
j_gene: TRBJ2-5
d_gene: NA
abundance: many

CDR3aa: CATSDHARLAGGNEQFF
CDR3nt: TGTGCCACCAGTGACCACGCCCGGCTAGCGGGGGGCAATGAGCAGTTCTTC
v_gene: TRBV24-1
j_gene: TRBJ2-1
d_gene: TRBD2
abundance: few

CDR3aa: CASSVSSGVQPQHF
CDR3nt: TGCGCCAGCAGCGTCTCTTCAGGGGTTCAGCCCCAGCATTTT
v_gene: TRBV5-1
j_gene: TRBJ1-5
d_gene: NA
abundance: few

CDR3aa: CASSSNRGNPQFF
CDR3nt: TGTGCCAGCAGTTCAAACAGGGGGAACCCCCAGTTCTTC
v_gene: TRBV11-1
j_gene: TRBJ2-1
d_gene: TRBD1
abundance: NA

CDR3aa: CASNGRTGLIQETQYF
CDR3nt: TGTGCCAGCAATGGAAGGACAGGCCTTATCCAAGAGACCCAGTACTTC
v_gene: TRBV6-6
j_gene: TRBJ2-5
d_gene: TRBD1
abundance: many

CDR3aa: CASSWSSGANVLTF
CDR3nt: TGTGCCAGCAGTTGGAGCTCTGGGGCCAACGTCCTGACTTTC
v_gene: TRBV6-2/TRBV6-3
j_gene: TRBJ2-6
d_gene: NA
abundance: many

CDR3aa: CASSPSGGRGGNEQFF
CDR3nt: TGTGCCAGCAGCCCCTCGGGCGGGAGGGGAGGGAATGAGCAGTTCTTC
v_gene: TRBV5-5
j_gene: TRBJ2-1
d_gene: TRBD2
abundance: NA

CDR3aa: CASSLSFQGYNEQFF
CDR3nt: TGTGCCAGCAGTTTATCTTTTCAGGGGTACAATGAGCAGTTCTTC
v_gene: TRBV27
j_gene: TRBJ2-1
d_gene: NA
abundance: many

CDR3aa: CASSPWSSTYEQYF
CDR3nt: TGTGCCAGCAGCCCCTGGAGTTCCACCTACGAGCAGTACTTC
v_gene: TRBV3-1
j_gene: TRBJ2-7
d_gene: NA
abundance: NA

CDR3aa: CVSSAKTGSASGQYF
CDR3nt: TGTGTCAGCAGTGCTAAGACAGGGAGCGCTTCCGGGCAGTACTTC
v_gene: TRBV25-1
j_gene: TRBJ2-5
d_gene: TRBD1
abundance: NA

CDR3aa: CASRRQDFGGTQYF
CDR3nt: TGTGCCAGCAGGCGACAGGATTTCGGAGGTACGCAGTATTTT
v_gene: TRBV6-2/TRBV6-3
j_gene: TRBJ2-3
d_gene: NA
abundance: few

CDR3aa: CSAEAATDEQFF
CDR3nt: TGCAGTGCGGAAGCAGCGACGGATGAGCAGTTCTTC
v_gene: TRBV20-1
j_gene: TRBJ2-1
d_gene: NA
abundance: many

CDR3aa: CSARGGANVLTF
CDR3nt: TGCAGTGCTAGAGGTGGGGCCAACGTCCTGACTTTC
v_gene: TRBV20-1
j_gene: TRBJ2-6
d_gene: NA
abundance: many

CDR3aa: CASRKVGQGTETQYF
CDR3nt: TGTGCCAGCAGAAAGGTGGGACAGGGTACGGAGACCCAGTACTTC
v_gene: TRBV7-2
j_gene: TRBJ2-5
d_gene: TRBD1
abundance: many

CDR3aa: CASSPRQENYGYTF
CDR3nt: TGTGCCAGCAGCCCTCGACAGGAGAACTATGGCTACACCTTC
v_gene: TRBV7-2
j_gene: TRBJ1-2
d_gene: NA
abundance: many

CDR3aa: CSATGFRAANYGYTF
CDR3nt: TGCAGTGCTACCGGTTTTAGGGCAGCTAACTATGGCTACACCTTC
v_gene: TRBV20-1
j_gene: TRBJ1-2
d_gene: NA
abundance: many

CDR3aa: CASSSSVGWSTDTQYF
CDR3nt: TGTGCCAGCAGCTCCTCGGTTGGATGGAGCACAGATACGCAGTATTTT
v_gene: TRBV7-2
j_gene: TRBJ2-3
d_gene: NA
abundance: many

CDR3aa: CASSLSGTRPHEQYF
CDR3nt: TGTGCCAGCAGCTTAAGTGGGACTAGGCCCCACGAGCAGTACTTC
v_gene: TRBV7-2
j_gene: TRBJ2-7
d_gene: TRBD2
abundance: many

CDR3aa: CASSANGPAGEKLFF
CDR3nt: TGCGCCAGCAGCGCCAACGGACCCGCCGGGGAAAAACTGTTTTTT
v_gene: TRBV5-1
j_gene: TRBJ1-4
d_gene: NA
abundance: once

CDR3aa: CASSGTGYNEQFF
CDR3nt: TGTGCCAGCAGTGGGACAGGATACAATGAGCAGTTCTTC
v_gene: TRBV2
j_gene: TRBJ2-1
d_gene: TRBD1
abundance: few

CDR3aa: CASSQGCFASGGEYQETQYF
CDR3nt: TGCGCCAGCAGCCAAGGGTGTTTCGCTAGCGGGGGAGAATACCAAGAGACCCAGTACTTC
v_gene: TRBV4-3
j_gene: TRBJ2-5
d_gene: TRBD2
abundance: NA

CDR3aa: CASRLRGQGAGEQFF
CDR3nt: TGTGCCAGCAGACTACGGGGACAGGGTGCCGGTGAGCAGTTCTTC
v_gene: TRBV3-1
j_gene: TRBJ2-1
d_gene: TRBD1
abundance: many

CDR3aa: CASSPRLAVYNEQFF
CDR3nt: TGTGCCAGCAGCCCCCGACTAGCGGTCTACAATGAGCAGTTCTTC
v_gene: TRBV14
j_gene: TRBJ2-1
d_gene: TRBD2
abundance: few